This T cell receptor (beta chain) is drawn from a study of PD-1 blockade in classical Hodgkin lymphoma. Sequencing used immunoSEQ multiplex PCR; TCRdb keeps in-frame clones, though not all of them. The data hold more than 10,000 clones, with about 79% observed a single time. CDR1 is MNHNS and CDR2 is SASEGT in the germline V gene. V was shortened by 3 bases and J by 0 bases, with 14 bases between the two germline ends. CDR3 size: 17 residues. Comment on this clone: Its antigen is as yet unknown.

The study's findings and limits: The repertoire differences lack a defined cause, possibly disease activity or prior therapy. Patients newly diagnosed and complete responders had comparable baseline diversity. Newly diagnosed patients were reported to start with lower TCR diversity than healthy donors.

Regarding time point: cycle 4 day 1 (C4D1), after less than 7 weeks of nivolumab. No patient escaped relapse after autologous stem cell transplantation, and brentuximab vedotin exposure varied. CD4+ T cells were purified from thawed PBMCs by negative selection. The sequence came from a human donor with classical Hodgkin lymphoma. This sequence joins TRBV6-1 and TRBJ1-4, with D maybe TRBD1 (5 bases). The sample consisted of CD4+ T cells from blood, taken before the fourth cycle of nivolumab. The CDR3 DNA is TGTGCCAGCAGTGACTACAGGAGCACCGCAACTAATGAAAAACTGTTTTTT. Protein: CASSDYRSTATNEKLFF.